The 25 T cell receptor beta chains below were found in one sample sequenced in a study of naive and memory T cell subsets. These receptors have no known antigen. The beta constant-region primer was an equimolar mix of two oligonucleotides covering TRBC1 and TRBC2. Four rounds of PCR amplified the ligated cDNA using nested alpha and beta constant-region primers plus SP2. TCRdb processed the UMI-ligation and nested PCR reads anew with MiXCR; each CDR3 protein has one entry. Counted here are around 140,000 distinct CDR3 sequences, approximately 20% occurring once; the ten biggest clones make up about 0.57%. General study points: A few larger clonotypes appeared in naive repertoires, especially CD8, possibly memory cells re-expressing CD45RA.

Specimen: naive CD8+ T cells from blood. These receptors were taken from a human donor in good health.

There are a few counts of this clonotype. The gene calls are TRBV5-5 and TRBJ2-7; tentatively, D is TRBD2 (5 bases). The germline V and J ends were trimmed by 1 base and 6 bases, with 20 bases remaining between them. Looked up from germline, CDR1 is SGHKS and CDR2 is YYEKEE (reference sequence). This CDR3 contains 16 residues. For the CDR3, the DNA is TGTGCCAGCAGCTTGAAGCGTTTGCGGGCCCCCGCCGAGCAGTACTTC. Its translation: CASSLKRLRAPAEQYF.

This chain joins TRBV3-1 and TRBJ2-7, with 8 bases fitting TRBD1. The CDR3 extends over 15 amino acids. The V gene's germline CDR1 is LGHDT and CDR2 YNNKEL (reference sequence). The J segment lost 3 bases and the V segment lost 3 bases, leaving 7 bases of the junction unmatched. In nucleotides, the CDR3 is TGTGCCAGCAGCCAGGGACGGGACAGGTACTACGAGCAGTACTTC. Translation: CASSQGRDRYYEQYF.

In this sample, this clonotype turned up a few times. The V call is TRBV27, the J call TRBJ2-5, with TRBD2 identical over 13 bases. With V trimmed by 5 bases and J by 5 bases, 8 bases remained unmatched. This CDR3 is built from 16 residues. Germline lookup yields CDR1 MNHEY and CDR2 SMNVEV (reference sequence). This chain's CDR3 is CASSLLAGGPGETQYF. In DNA form, the CDR3 reads TGTGCCAGCAGTCTACTAGCGGGAGGGCCTGGGGAGACCCAGTACTTC.

This clonotype was picked up a small number of times. J is TRBJ2-7 and V is TRBV29-1; no definite D call. There are 14 residues in the CDR3. Trimming cost V 3 bases and J 2 bases, with 14 bases left between them. Germline V gene data show CDR1 as SQVTM and CDR2 as ANQGSEA. CDR3 amino acids: CSVELAEQAYEQYF. CDR3 DNA sequence: TGCAGCGTTGAGCTGGCGGAGCAAGCCTACGAGCAGTACTTC.

This clonotype was seen a few times. V gene TRBV7-9 combines with J gene TRBJ2-3; no clear D gene. The CDR3 has 12 amino acids. The ends were cut back, 6 bases at V and 0 bases at J, with 4 bases in the middle. Germline values: CDR1 SEHNR, CDR2 FQNEAQ (reference sequence). CDR3 amino acids: CASRPSTDTQYF. The CDR3 nucleotides are TGTGCCAGCAGGCCGAGCACAGATACGCAGTATTTT.

This clonotype was counted a few times. V usage is TRBV12-3 or TRBV12-4 and J usage is TRBJ2-7, with 10 bases fitting TRBD1. CDR3 length: 16 amino acids. V lost 1 base, J lost 3 bases, and 6 bases stayed unmatched. In DNA form, the CDR3 reads TGTGCCAGCAGTTTAGTACGCGGGACAGGGGACTACGAGCAGTACTTC. This encodes CASSLVRGTGDYEQYF.

A few counts support this clonotype. This chain joins TRBV6-6 and TRBJ2-1; 7 bases fit TRBD2. J lost 7 bases, V lost 8 bases, and 14 bases had no gene match. The CDR3 contains 15 residues. In germline, CDR1 is MNHNY, CDR2 SVGAGI (reference sequence). The CDR3 here is CASRPGLAAPNEQFF. The CDR3 region has the DNA TGTGCCAGCCGCCCTGGGCTAGCGGCCCCGAATGAGCAGTTCTTC.

This clonotype was detected ten times or more. The chain carries TRBV4-2 and TRBJ2-3; TRBD2 aligns across 13 bases. V trimming: 1 base; J trimming: 5 bases; junction bases outside the gene matches: 3. CDR3 size: 16 residues. Germline V gives CDR1 LGHNA, CDR2 YNFKEQ. This CDR3 is CASSQVLAGGVDTQYF. CDR3 in DNA: TGTGCCAGCAGCCAAGTACTAGCGGGAGGGGTAGATACGCAGTATTTT.

This clonotype occurred a few times. V usage is TRBV20-1 and J usage is TRBJ2-1, with 8 bases lining up with TRBD2. From germline, CDR1 is DFQATT and CDR2 SNEGSKA (reference sequence). The junction had 17 bases not matched to a gene; V was cut back by 6 bases and J by 7 bases. CDR3 size: 16 residues. Here the CDR3 reads CSAPLPRSGGMNEQFF. The CDR3 coding sequence is TGCAGTGCACCCCTTCCGAGGTCGGGAGGGATGAATGAGCAGTTCTTC.

This chain uses TRBV4-3 with TRBJ1-6, with D hard to call. V was clipped by 3 bases and J by 7 bases, with 4 bases between them. The CDR3 contains 12 residues. Germline V gene data show CDR1 as LGHNA and CDR2 as YSLEER. The CDR3 loop reads CASSQENSPLHF. The DNA of the CDR3 is TGCGCCAGCAGCCAGGAGAATTCACCCCTCCACTTT.

The CDR3 loop is CASSLPIGGSKFF. CDR3 bases: TGTGCCAGCAGTTTACCTATAGGGGGTTCGAAATTCTTC. The chain uses TRBV12-3 or TRBV12-4 and TRBJ2-1; D possibly corresponds to TRBD1 (6 bases). V was pared by 2 bases and J by 16 bases, with 18 bases between. There are 13 residues in the CDR3.

The rearrangement links TRBV20-1 to TRBJ1-1; D is unresolved. The germline CDR1 and CDR2 sequences are DFQATT and SNEGSKA (reference sequence). The CDR3 is made up of 13 amino acids. V was cut by 5 bases and J by 0 bases, with 10 bases left in between. The CDR3 region is CSAPDVMNTEAFF. CDR3 sequence (DNA): TGCAGTGCTCCGGACGTGATGAACACTGAAGCTTTCTTT.

This chain connects TRBV7-6 to TRBJ2-3; D unclear. The V gene's germline CDR1 is SGHVS and CDR2 FNYEAQ. CDR3 length: 15 residues. The V and J ends lost 4 bases and 1 base respectively, with 12 bases between them. CDR3 DNA: TGTGCCAGCAGCTCGATAGGTGGGGGCACAGATACGCAGTATTTT. Translation: CASSSIGGGTDTQYF.

This clonotype was recorded a few times. Its ends do not fully match the called genes, so a read error is possible. This chain links TRBV28 with TRBJ1-1, with D maybe TRBD1 (6 bases). The CDR3 covers 14 residues. Germline V gene sequence: CDR1 MDHEN, CDR2 SYDVKM. In nucleotides, the CDR3 is TGTGCCAGCATTTTAAGGGGGATTGGCACTGAAGCTTTCTTT. It yields the protein CASILRGIGTEAFF. Variable domain in full (rest from reference TRBV28 and TRBJ1-1): DVKVTQSSRYLVKRTGEKVFLECVQDMDHENMFWYRQDPGLGLRLIYFSYDVKMKEKGDIPEGYSVSREKKERFSLILESASTNQTSMYLCASILRGIGTEAFFGQGTRLTVV.

V and J are TRBV6-6 and TRBJ1-5, with TRBD1 matching over 9 bases. Germline CDR1 reads MNHNY; CDR2 reads SVGAGI (reference sequence). The CDR3 contains 13 residues. V was clipped by 2 bases and J by 13 bases; unmatched bases: 6. CDR3 amino acids: CASSYDGDRGQHF. The DNA for the CDR3 is TGTGCCAGCAGTTACGACGGCGACAGGGGGCAGCATTTT.

V and J are TRBV10-3 and TRBJ2-5; possible D gene TRBD1, 5 bases. CDR1 and CDR2 (germline): ENHRY, SYGVKD. The CDR3 sequence is 13 residues long. Trimming took 8 bases from V and 1 from J, leaving 11 bases between them. The CDR3 bases are TGTGCCATCGGGGCAGGCCCCCAAGAGACCCAGTACTTC. Residues: CAIGAGPQETQYF.

The genes are TRBV29-1 and TRBJ2-5; 7 nucleotides line up with TRBD2. This CDR3 region has 14 residues. CDR1 is SQVTM, CDR2 ANQGSEA, per germline. V lost 3 bases, J lost 4 bases, and 8 bases stayed unmatched. The CDR3 spells CSVEKRGRGETQYF. In DNA form, the CDR3 reads TGCAGCGTTGAGAAACGGGGGAGGGGAGAGACCCAGTACTTC.

This chain links TRBV29-1 with TRBJ1-2; no firm D call. Per germline, CDR1 SQVTM and CDR2 ANQGSEA. The CDR3 length is 13 residues. Trimming took off 0 bases at V and 5 bases at J, with 10 bases between the two ends. The CDR3 DNA is TGCAGCGTTGAAGATCCGGATAAGTATGGCTACACCTTC. This translates into CSVEDPDKYGYTF.

This clonotype occurred a few times. The chain employs TRBV2 and TRBJ2-7; D may match TRBD1 or TRBD2 (5 bases each). The CDR3 consists of 13 residues. Per germline, CDR1 SNHLY and CDR2 FYNNEI. Trimming removed 10 bases from V and 2 bases from J, with 15 bases in between. In DNA, the CDR3 is TGTGCCATTTCCGGGACGGGAACCTACGAGCAGTACTTC. Protein: CAISGTGTYEQYF.

This chain joins TRBV4-3 and TRBJ2-7; TRBD2 is a possible D gene (5 bases). CDR1 and CDR2 (germline): LGHNA, YSLEER. The germline V and J ends were trimmed by 3 bases and 7 bases, with 13 bases remaining between them. The CDR3 is 13 amino acids. CDR3 DNA: TGCGCCAGCAGCCAGAGGAGGAGCTTGGAGCAGTACTTC. It translates to CASSQRRSLEQYF.

The sample holds a few counts of this clonotype. The chain is built from TRBV7-9 and TRBJ2-7, with 9 bases fitting TRBD1. The CDR3 totals 14 residues. J was trimmed by 6 bases and V by 4 bases; bases with no gene match: 7. Germline V lookup: CDR1 SEHNR, CDR2 FQNEAQ (reference sequence). CDR3 coding DNA: TGTGCCAGCAGCTCCGGACAGGGGACAGCCGAGCAGTACTTC. Amino acids: CASSSGQGTAEQYF.

This chain uses TRBV5-1 with TRBJ1-2; 7 nucleotides agree with TRBD1. The V gene end was trimmed by 4 bases and the J gene end by 13 bases; junction bases not matched to a gene: 19. The CDR3 is 15 amino acids. From germline, CDR1 is SGHRS and CDR2 YFSETQ. CDR3 coding DNA: TGCGCCAGCAGCACGGAAGTCGGGACAGCCAATGGATGCACCTTC. Residues: CASSTEVGTANGCTF.

In its sample, this clonotype was seen a few times. The chain is built from TRBV28 and TRBJ2-2; 11 bases are shared with TRBD2. The V segment lost 2 bases and the J segment 5 bases; nucleotides outside the gene matches: 1. The CDR3 consists of 15 residues. CDR1 is MDHEN, CDR2 SYDVKM, per germline. The CDR3 sequence: CASSLGLAGTGELFF. The CDR3 DNA reads TGTGCCAGCAGTTTAGGACTAGCGGGTACCGGGGAGCTGTTTTTT.

The V and J genes are TRBV24-1 and TRBJ2-1, with D hard to call. V shed 6 bases and J shed 7 bases, with 9 bases lying between them. The CDR3 loop spans 12 amino acids. Germline CDR1 and CDR2: KGHDR and SFDVKD. CDR3 sequence reads: CATSPSGNEQFF. Here the CDR3 DNA reads TGTGCCACCAGTCCCTCCGGAAATGAGCAGTTCTTC.

This chain's CDR3 is CASSQPTGMNEKLFF. The CDR3 DNA follows: TGCGCCAGCAGCCAACCGACAGGGATGAATGAAAAACTGTTTTTT. The chain couples TRBV4-1 to TRBJ1-4, with 7 bases lining up with TRBD1. Per the germline V gene, CDR1 is MGHRA and CDR2 is YSYEKL. J was trimmed by 5 bases and V by 2 bases; bases with no gene match: 5. The CDR3 is 15 residues long.